These 31 T cell receptor beta chains were all obtained from the same sample, sequenced in a study of T cell responses to AZD1222 COVID-19 vaccine. Profiling relied on immunoSEQ multiplex PCR, and the TCRdb table lists in-frame clones only, not all of them. The sample lists about 130,000 clones; just over 85% were seen once. Sample: peripheral blood, taken on day 0 of MenACWY control vaccination. The receptors shown here come from an adult in good health.

The chain joins TRBV2 to TRBJ1-1; D is unresolved. CDR3 length: 15 amino acids. Germline V gives CDR1 SNHLY, CDR2 FYNNEI. Trimming removed 4 bases at V and 1 base at J, with 13 bases between. CDR3 region: CASSARGIENTEAFF. The CDR3 DNA is TGTGCCAGCAGTGCGAGAGGAATAGAGAACACTGAAGCTTTCTTT.

Here the CDR3 reads CASSSGTGLGETQYF. The CDR3 bases are TGTGCCAGCAGCTCCGGGACAGGGCTAGGGGAGACCCAGTACTTC. The rearrangement joins TRBV7-9 to TRBJ2-5; TRBD1 matches 9 bases. Germline V lookup: CDR1 SEHNR, CDR2 FQNEAQ (reference sequence). The CDR3 sequence is 15 residues long. V dropped 4 bases and J dropped 5; count of bases not matched to a gene: 8.

The rearrangement joins TRBV11-1 to TRBJ1-4, with 9 nucleotides matching TRBD1. The germline V gene has CDR1 SGHAT and CDR2 FQDESV (reference sequence). The CDR3 is 14 amino acids. Trimming took 5 bases from V and 4 from J; bases not matched to a gene: 2. The chain's CDR3 is CASSQDRGNEKLFF. The CDR3 nucleotides read TGTGCCAGCAGCCAGGACAGGGGTAATGAAAAACTGTTTTTT.

Concerning this clone: The identical CDR3 is also encoded by other nucleotide sequences in the sample. The chain has TRBV28 and TRBJ1-5; possible D gene TRBD1, 5 bases. Per germline, CDR1 MDHEN and CDR2 SYDVKM. The length of the CDR3 is 12 residues. The V end was cut by 3 bases, the J end by 6 bases, with 6 bases between. Here the CDR3 reads CASSLGGQPQHF. In DNA form, the CDR3 reads TGTGCCAGCAGTTTGGGGGGTCAGCCCCAGCATTTT.

The V call is TRBV5-1, the J call TRBJ2-5; TRBD2 matches 14 bases. The CDR3 runs 16 residues. The V and J ends lost 4 bases and 5 bases, in that order; junction bases with no gene match: 7. CDR1 is SGHRS, CDR2 YFSETQ, per germline. CDR3 DNA: TGCGCCAGCAGCCAAGGGACTAGCGGGAGCTTTGAGACCCAGTACTTC. This sequence encodes CASSQGTSGSFETQYF. The full variable domain, completed using reference TRBV5-1 and TRBJ2-5, is KAGVTQTPRYLIKTRGQQVTLSCSPISGHRSVSWYQQTPGQGLQFLFEYFSETQRNKGNFPGRFSGRQFSNSRSEMNVSTLELGDSALYLCASSQGTSGSFETQYFGPGTRLLVL.

The chain employs TRBV5-5 and TRBJ1-4, with TRBD1 matching over 9 bases. The germline gives CDR1 SGHKS, CDR2 YYEKEE (reference sequence). This CDR3 is built from 17 residues. The ends lost 2 bases at V and 4 bases at J; junction bases unmatched: 9. The CDR3 protein is CASSLGLQGAHNEKLFF. The CDR3 DNA reads TGTGCCAGCAGCTTAGGACTACAGGGGGCTCATAATGAAAAACTGTTTTTT. Full variable domain (missing parts from reference TRBV5-5 and TRBJ1-4): DAGVTQSPTHLIKTRGQQVTLRCSPISGHKSVSWYQQVLGQGPQFIFQYYEKEERGRGNFPDRFSARQFPNYSSELNVNALLLGDSALYLCASSLGLQGAHNEKLFFGSGTQLSVL.

The genes are TRBV10-3 and TRBJ2-5; perhaps TRBD2 as D (5 bases). V was clipped by 7 bases and J by 2 bases, with 11 bases between them. The length of the CDR3 is 13 residues. Germline V lookup: CDR1 ENHRY, CDR2 SYGVKD. CDR3 in amino acids: CAIKSAAQETQYF. The CDR3 bases are TGTGCCATCAAATCAGCGGCACAAGAGACCCAGTACTTC.

The V call is TRBV10-2, the J call TRBJ1-2, with D unresolved. The CDR3 is 16 residues long. V dropped 0 bases and J dropped 0 bases, with 11 bases sitting between them. Per germline, CDR1 WSHSY and CDR2 SAAADI. For the CDR3, the DNA is TGCGCCAGCAGTGAGTCGTGGAAGGGAGCTAACTATGGCTACACCTTC. Its translation: CASSESWKGANYGYTF.

The V call is TRBV12-3 or TRBV12-4, the J call TRBJ2-1; no firm D call. Trimming cost V 4 bases and J 5 bases, with 9 bases left between them. The CDR3 runs 13 residues. The CDR3 nucleotides read TGTGCCAGCAGTTCCACCTTACACAATGAGCAGTTCTTC. Translated, it gives CASSSTLHNEQFF.

This chain connects TRBV28 to TRBJ2-7; D is tentatively TRBD1 or TRBD2 (5 bases each). Germline values: CDR1 MDHEN, CDR2 SYDVKM. The CDR3 length is 13 residues. V lost 8 bases to trimming and J lost 9 bases, with 20 bases between them. Here the CDR3 reads CASAGRPGIGQYF. CDR3 in DNA: TGTGCCAGCGCAGGGCGCCCGGGGATTGGGCAGTACTTC.

The chain has TRBV28 and TRBJ1-6; TRBD1 matches at 8 bases. There are 15 residues in the CDR3. Germline lookup yields CDR1 MDHEN and CDR2 SYDVKM. Trimming took 6 bases from V and 8 from J; bases not matched to a gene: 9. In DNA form, the CDR3 reads TGTGCCAGCAGAAAGACAGGGGCCCGGGATTCACCCCTCCACTTT. The encoded protein is CASRKTGARDSPLHF.

The chain couples TRBV6-5 to TRBJ2-3, with TRBD2 identical over 7 bases. The length of the CDR3 is 14 residues. Trimming at V came to 7 bases and at J to 2 bases, leaving 6 bases not matched to a gene. The V gene's germline CDR1 is MNHEY and CDR2 SVGAGI. The CDR3 DNA sequence: TGTGCCAGCAAAACCGGGACTAACACAGATACGCAGTATTTT. Its protein product is CASKTGTNTDTQYF.

CDR3 coding DNA: TGTGCCTGGAAACCTTCAGGGAACTATGGCTACACCTTC. It specifies CAWKPSGNYGYTF. The V gene is TRBV30, the J gene TRBJ1-2; a weak D match, TRBD1 (5 bases). The length of the CDR3 is 13 residues. V dropped 4 bases and J dropped 2 bases, with 11 bases sitting between them. The V gene's germline CDR1 is GTSNPN and CDR2 SVGIG (reference sequence).

The V gene is TRBV7-9, the J gene TRBJ2-1, with TRBD2 identical over 8 bases. Germline values: CDR1 SEHNR, CDR2 FQNEAQ (reference sequence). The CDR3 spans 18 residues. The V and J ends lost 5 bases and 0 bases, in that order; junction bases with no gene match: 12. CDR3 residues: CASSDDSGTISSYNEQFF. In DNA form, the CDR3 reads TGTGCCAGCAGCGATGATAGCGGGACGATAAGCTCCTACAATGAGCAGTTCTTC. The entire variable domain, with the rest obtained from reference TRBV7-9 and TRBJ2-1, is as follows: DTGVSQNPRHKITKRGQNVTFRCDPISEHNRLYWYRQTLGQGPEFLTYFQNEAQLEKSRLLSDRFSAERPKGSFSTLEIQRTEQGDSAMYLCASSDDSGTISSYNEQFFGPGTRLTVL.

CDR3 nucleotides: TGTGCCACCAGCAGAGATGGATCTAGTCTGTCCTACGAGCAGTACTTC. Protein product: CATSRDGSSLSYEQYF. The V gene is TRBV15, the J gene TRBJ2-7; D remains ambiguous. Germline V gene data show CDR1 as LNHNV and CDR2 as YYDKDF (reference sequence). The CDR3 is 16 residues long. V lost 0 bases, J lost 1 base, and 13 bases lay in between.

V gene TRBV9 combines with J gene TRBJ2-1; possible D gene TRBD2, 6 bases. The CDR3 has 20 amino acids. Germline values: CDR1 SGDLS, CDR2 YYNGEE. Trimming took off 0 bases at V and 0 bases at J, with 22 bases between the two ends. The CDR3 loop is CASSVAYVPVADNSYNEQFF. The CDR3 region has the DNA TGTGCCAGCAGCGTAGCTTATGTCCCGGTAGCGGACAACTCCTACAATGAGCAGTTCTTC.

This chain joins TRBV5-5 and TRBJ2-1; TRBD1 might be the D (6 bases). V lost 0 bases and J lost 9, with 13 bases in between. Per the germline V gene, CDR1 is SGHKS and CDR2 is YYEKEE (reference sequence). CDR3 length: 14 residues. CDR3 sequence: CASSLVSRGREQFF. As DNA, the CDR3 is TGTGCCAGCAGCTTGGTCTCCAGGGGTCGTGAGCAGTTCTTC.

This chain connects TRBV18 to TRBJ1-2, with 7 nucleotides matching TRBD1. V dropped 2 bases and J dropped 5; count of bases not matched to a gene: 5. CDR3 size: 14 residues. Germline V gene data show CDR1 as KGHSH and CDR2 as LQKENI. The CDR3 here is CASSPEAGGYGYTF. As DNA, the CDR3 is TGTGCCAGCTCACCAGAGGCAGGGGGTTATGGCTACACCTTC.

The rearrangement links TRBV6-5 to TRBJ2-1; D might be TRBD1 (6 bases). V lost 0 bases and J lost 5, with 8 bases in between. The length of the CDR3 is 14 residues. In germline, CDR1 is MNHEY, CDR2 SVGAGI. CDR3 sequence: CASSYSPGDNEQFF. The CDR3 DNA follows: TGTGCCAGCAGTTACTCACCAGGGGACAATGAGCAGTTCTTC.

Here the CDR3 DNA reads TGTGCCAGCAGCCAAGATAGCGGGGATCAGCCCCAGCATTTT. It codes for CASSQDSGDQPQHF. The V and J genes are TRBV3-1 (or the pseudogene TRBV3-2) and TRBJ1-5; D ambiguous. This CDR3 is 14 amino acids long. CDR1 LGHDT and CDR2 YNNKEL come from the germline V gene (reference sequence). V lost 0 bases, J lost 5 bases, and 8 bases lay in between.

This chain uses TRBV10-1 with TRBJ2-2; D unresolved. V lost 8 bases and J 8 bases, leaving 12 bases between the germline ends. CDR3 length equals 12 residues. CDR1 is WNHNN and CDR2 is SYGVQD in the germline V gene (reference sequence). CDR3 sequence reads: CASGNIPGELFF. The CDR3 bases are TGCGCCAGCGGGAACATTCCGGGGGAGCTGTTTTTT.

The chain links TRBV25-1 to TRBJ2-7; possible D gene TRBD1, 6 bases. The CDR3 has 12 amino acids. V lost 4 bases and J lost 2, with 6 bases in between. Per germline, CDR1 MGHDK and CDR2 SYGVNS. The CDR3 reads CASSGGPYEQYF. The CDR3 DNA reads TGTGCCAGCAGTGGGGGGCCCTACGAGCAGTACTTC.

This clone was recorded once. The rearrangement links TRBV27 to TRBJ2-1, with a tentative D call TRBD1 (6 bases). The CDR3 extends over 17 amino acids. In germline, CDR1 is MNHEY, CDR2 SMNVEV (reference sequence). V was shortened by 2 bases and J by 7 bases, with 21 bases between the two germline ends. CDR3 residues: CASSLQGIAGPGNEQFF. CDR3 sequence (DNA): TGTGCCAGCAGTTTACAGGGGATCGCGGGCCCCGGTAATGAGCAGTTCTTC.

This rearrangement joins TRBV10-1 to TRBJ2-3, with D perhaps matching TRBD1 (6 bases). The germline V gene has CDR1 WNHNN and CDR2 SYGVQD (reference sequence). V lost 9 bases to trimming and J lost 4 bases, with 14 bases between them. The CDR3 runs 13 residues. The CDR3 DNA follows: TGCGCCAGTTCCGTAGGGGGTTCAGATACGCAGTATTTT. Protein sequence: CASSVGGSDTQYF.

V is TRBV5-1 and J is TRBJ2-6; possibly TRBD1 or TRBD2 for D (6 bases each). V was shortened by 1 base and J by 4 bases, with 15 bases between the two germline ends. The germline V gene encodes CDR1 SGHRS and CDR2 YFSETQ. This CDR3 spans 17 amino acids. CDR3 sequence: CASSLIRGAGGANVLTF. Here the CDR3 DNA reads TGCGCCAGCAGCTTGATTAGGGGGGCCGGCGGGGCCAACGTCCTGACTTTC.

The chain is built from TRBV7-3 and TRBJ1-1; tentatively, D is TRBD1 (5 bases). The length of the CDR3 is 13 residues. V was clipped by 4 bases and J by 10 bases, with 16 bases between them. Germline V CDR1 and CDR2: SGHTA, FQGTGA. CDR3 in amino acids: CASSSGRGIGAFF. The DNA for the CDR3 is TGTGCCAGCAGCTCGGGAAGGGGTATCGGAGCTTTCTTT.

The V call is TRBV7-9, the J call TRBJ2-3; 8 positions agree with TRBD2. CDR1 is SEHNR, CDR2 FQNEAQ, per germline (reference sequence). The CDR3 is 16 amino acids. The V gene end was trimmed by 4 bases and the J gene end by 4 bases; junction bases not matched to a gene: 10. This CDR3 reads CASSYVAGLISDTQYF. The CDR3 DNA reads as TGTGCCAGCAGCTACGTAGCGGGATTGATTTCAGATACGCAGTATTTT.

The rearrangement links TRBV18 to TRBJ2-7; D is perhaps TRBD1 (8 bases). With 5 bases removed from V and 6 bases from J, the gap between germline ends came to 17 bases. This CDR3 region has 14 residues. Germline V gives CDR1 KGHSH, CDR2 LQKENI. CDR3 nucleotides: TGTGCCAGCTCAAGTACAGGGGGGGGGTCCGAGCAGTACTTC. It translates to CASSSTGGGSEQYF.

The chain combines TRBV5-1 with TRBJ2-1; D call uncertain. The CDR3 totals 15 residues. Trimming took 4 bases from V and 0 from J, leaving 11 bases between them. The V gene's germline CDR1 is SGHRS and CDR2 YFSETQ. CDR3 region: CASSPGLSSYNEQFF. The CDR3 DNA is TGCGCCAGCAGCCCGGGCCTTTCCTCCTACAATGAGCAGTTCTTC.

V and J are TRBV7-9 and TRBJ1-5; 7 bases agree with TRBD1. The CDR3 spans 13 residues. Per the germline V gene, CDR1 is SEHNR and CDR2 is FQNEAQ (reference sequence). V lost 3 bases and J lost 6; bases outside the gene matches: 2. The CDR3 is CASSFRGGQPQHF. CDR3 nucleotides: TGTGCCAGCAGCTTCAGGGGGGGTCAGCCCCAGCATTTT.

This clone was seen a single time. The CDR3 sequence: CASSPGRGRPTDTQYF. CDR3 coding DNA: TGCGCCAGCAGCCCGGGCAGGGGGCGCCCCACAGATACGCAGTATTTT. The chain employs TRBV5-1 and TRBJ2-3; 8 bases map to TRBD1. This CDR3 comprises 16 residues. V gave up 4 bases and J gave up 2 bases; unmatched junction bases: 9. Looked up from germline, CDR1 is SGHRS and CDR2 is YFSETQ.